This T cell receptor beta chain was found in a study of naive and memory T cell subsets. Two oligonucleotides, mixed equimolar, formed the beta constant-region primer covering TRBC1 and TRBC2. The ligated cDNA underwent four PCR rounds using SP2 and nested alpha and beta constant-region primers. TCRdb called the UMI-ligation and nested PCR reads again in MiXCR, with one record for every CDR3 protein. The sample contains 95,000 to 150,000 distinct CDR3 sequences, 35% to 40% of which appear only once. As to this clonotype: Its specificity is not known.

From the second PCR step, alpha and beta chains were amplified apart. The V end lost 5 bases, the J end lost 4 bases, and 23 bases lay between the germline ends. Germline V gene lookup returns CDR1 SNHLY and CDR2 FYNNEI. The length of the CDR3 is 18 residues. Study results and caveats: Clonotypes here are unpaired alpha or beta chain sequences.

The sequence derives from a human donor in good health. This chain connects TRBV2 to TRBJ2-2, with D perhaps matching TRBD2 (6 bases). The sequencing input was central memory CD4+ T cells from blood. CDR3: CASSPKAVRDFSTGELFF. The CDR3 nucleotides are TGTGCCAGCAGTCCTAAGGCGGTGAGGGACTTTTCCACCGGGGAGCTGTTTTTT.